These T cell receptor beta chains were read from a single sample in a study of T cell repertoires in cytomegalovirus infection. Their specific antigens are unknown. TCRdb ran MiXCR on the reads and lists one entry per CDR3 protein. The sample shows fewer than 850,000 distinct CDR3 sequences, 25% to 30% of them seen only once. The material was cultured CD8+ T cells from PBMCs, obtained from culture after CMV antigen stimulation. All receptors come from a human donor in good health (CMV status not recorded). Some clones in this sample may be carry-over from other donors' samples. Both conserved end residues are part of each CDR3. D genes are given only for firm matches. Clone size, where shown, is once, few, many, or a class for clones that have expanded.

v_gene,abundance,j_gene,d_gene,CDR3aa,CDR3nt
TRBV10-3,.,TRBJ2-1,.,CATKIGNEQFF,TGTGCCACAAAGATCGGCAATGAGCAGTTCTTC
TRBV7-2,many,TRBJ2-5,TRBD1,CASSLAMGQTKETQYF,TGTGCCAGCAGCTTAGCTATGGGACAGACCAAAGAGACCCAGTACTTC
TRBV10-3,.,TRBJ1-2,.,CAISGRNQGGYGYTF,TGTGCCATCAGTGGCCGGAACCAGGGAGGGTATGGCTACACCTTC
TRBV28,.,TRBJ2-3,.,CASSQSPDTQYF,TGTGCCAGCAGTCAGAGTCCAGATACGCAGTATTTT
TRBV25-1,.,TRBJ2-3,.,CASSEYFGRGEGSTDTQYF,TGTGCCAGCAGTGAATATTTCGGTAGGGGGGAGGGGAGCACAGATACGCAGTATTTT
TRBV7-9,few,TRBJ2-2,.,CATFKDFSGELFF,TGTGCCACCTTTAAGGACTTCTCCGGGGAGCTGTTTTTT
TRBV7-2,many,TRBJ1-1,.,CASSEHSANTEAFF,TGTGCCAGCAGCGAGCACTCAGCGAACACTGAAGCTTTCTTT
TRBV20-1,.,TRBJ2-2,TRBD2,CSAPGTSGGYTGELFF,TGCAGTGCCCCCGGGACTAGCGGGGGCTACACCGGGGAGCTGTTTTTT
TRBV6-5,.,TRBJ2-1,.,CASHGEGAWNEQFF,TGTGCCAGTCACGGGGAGGGGGCCTGGAATGAGCAGTTCTTC
TRBV7-7,few,TRBJ2-5,TRBD1,CASSSETDRVPETQYF,TGTGCTAGCAGCTCGGAAACGGACAGGGTTCCAGAGACCCAGTACTTC
TRBV6-1,many,TRBJ2-2,.,CASSEQKVAGELFF,TGTGCCAGCAGTGAACAAAAGGTTGCCGGGGAGCTGTTTTTT
TRBV27,.,TRBJ2-7,.,CASSFGPAPYEQYF,TGTGCCAGCAGTTTCGGCCCGGCTCCCTACGAGCAGTACTTC
TRBV7-6,many,TRBJ2-1,.,CASSNPLVRVNEQFF,TGTGCCAGCAGCAATCCCCTAGTCCGGGTCAATGAGCAGTTCTTC
TRBV5-1,.,TRBJ2-1,.,CASSLPTGQNNEQFF,TGCGCCAGCAGCCTTCCTACAGGACAGAACAATGAGCAGTTCTTC
TRBV24-1,few,TRBJ2-5,.,CATSDPGSAQQETQYF,TGTGCCACCAGTGATCCCGGGTCTGCCCAGCAAGAGACCCAGTACTTC
TRBV7-9,few,TRBJ1-1,.,CASSFLFEAFF,TGTGCCAGCAGCTTTCTCTTCGAAGCTTTCTTT
TRBV6-2/TRBV6-3,few,TRBJ2-1,.,CACAAGNEQFF,TGTGCCTGCGCAGCGGGCAATGAGCAGTTCTTC
TRBV4-1,.,TRBJ2-3,.,CASSQDPSLTDTQYF,TGCGCCAGCAGCCAAGATCCGTCGCTCACAGATACGCAGTATTTT
TRBV5-1,.,TRBJ2-3,.,CASSSLPTDTQYF,TGTGCCAGCTCCAGTCTACCCACAGATACGCAGTATTTT
TRBV2,.,TRBJ1-2,.,CASSALGNYGYTF,TGTGCCAGCAGTGCGTTGGGCAACTATGGCTACACCTTC
TRBV7-8,many,TRBJ2-3,TRBD2,CASSLASSGGGTDTQYF,TGTGCCAGCAGCTTAGCTTCTAGCGGGGGGGGCACAGATACGCAGTATTTT
TRBV14,many,TRBJ2-5,TRBD1,CASSYPGQGQETQYF,TGTGCCAGCAGTTACCCGGGACAGGGACAAGAGACCCAGTACTTC
TRBV7-9,.,TRBJ2-3,TRBD2,CASSPSGGGKADTQYF,TGTGCCAGCAGCCCCTCGGGAGGGGGAAAGGCAGATACGCAGTATTTT
TRBV7-8,.,TRBJ2-1,TRBD2,CASTSPGLGGDEQFF,TGTGCCAGCACCTCCCCGGGACTCGGGGGGGATGAGCAGTTCTTC
TRBV27,few,TRBJ2-7,TRBD1,CASRLGTGVAYEQYF,TGTGCCAGCAGGCTCGGGACAGGGGTTGCCTACGAGCAGTACTTC
TRBV11-2,.,TRBJ2-1,TRBD2,CASTHPPGRLADNEQFF,TGTGCCAGCACCCACCCCCCCGGGAGACTAGCGGACAATGAGCAGTTCTTC
TRBV28,.,TRBJ2-5,.,CASSLPFEQETQYF,TGTGCCAGCAGTTTACCCTTCGAGCAAGAGACCCAGTACTTC
TRBV11-3,many,TRBJ1-1,.,CASSLGAMNTEAFF,TGTGCCAGCAGCTTGGGCGCGATGAACACTGAAGCTTTCTTT
TRBV27,.,TRBJ2-1,TRBD2,CASARGYNEQFF,TGTGCCAGCGCGCGGGGGTACAATGAGCAGTTCTTC
TRBV12-3/TRBV12-4,.,TRBJ2-3,.,CASSLASPRNTQYF,TGTGCCAGCAGTTTAGCTTCCCCCAGGAATACGCAGTATTTT
TRBV12-3/TRBV12-4,few,TRBJ2-7,TRBD1,CASSLTGETYEQYF,TGTGCCAGCAGTTTAACAGGGGAAACCTACGAGCAGTACTTC
TRBV7-6,.,TRBJ1-5,.,CASSQSKPRYSNQPQHF,TGTGCCAGCAGCCAGTCTAAACCTCGTTATAGCAATCAGCCCCAGCATTTT
TRBV5-1,once,TRBJ2-3,.,CASSLGQYSTDTQYF,TGCGCCAGCAGCTTGGGACAGTATAGCACAGATACGCAGTATTTT
TRBV19,few,TRBJ2-2,TRBD2,CASTPDPRTSFAGELFF,TGTGCCAGTACCCCCGACCCTAGGACTAGCTTTGCCGGGGAGCTGTTTTTT
TRBV7-3,.,TRBJ2-1,.,CANNEQFF,TGTGCCAACAATGAGCAGTTCTTC
TRBV2,few,TRBJ2-5,.,CASRGRTQYF,TGTGCCAGCAGGGGGAGAACCCAGTACTTC
TRBV27,.,TRBJ1-1,.,CASSELGRGTEAFF,TGTGCCAGCAGTGAACTAGGCAGGGGCACTGAAGCTTTCTTT
TRBV7-8,few,TRBJ2-3,.,CASSWRVKDTDTQYF,TGTGCCAGCAGCTGGCGGGTCAAGGACACAGATACGCAGTATTTT
TRBV6-8,.,TRBJ2-7,.,CASSPDPREQYF,TGTGCCAGCAGTCCGGACCCGCGCGAGCAGTACTTC
TRBV27,.,TRBJ1-5,.,CASTFSGTSGQPQHF,TGTGCCAGTACCTTCTCCGGGACAAGTGGTCAGCCCCAGCATTTT
TRBV15,few,TRBJ1-2,.,CATSRDLEGNYGYTF,TGTGCCACCAGCAGAGATTTGGAGGGTAACTATGGCTACACCTTC
TRBV5-6,many,TRBJ1-5,.,CASSFTNQPQHF,TGTGCCAGCAGCTTCACAAATCAGCCCCAGCATTTT
TRBV6-5,few,TRBJ1-2,.,CASSYSGAGRGGYTF,TGTGCCAGCAGTTACTCGGGTGCTGGACGAGGAGGCTACACCTTC
TRBV6-5,few,TRBJ2-1,TRBD1,CASSYPRDSPYNEQFF,TGTGCCAGCAGTTACCCCCGGGACAGCCCTTACAATGAGCAGTTCTTC
TRBV12-3/TRBV12-4,.,TRBJ1-3,.,CASSSDSVTIYF,TGTGCCAGCAGTTCCGACTCCGTCACCATATATTTT
TRBV12-3/TRBV12-4,many,TRBJ2-7,.,CASSLGGGGSYEQYF,TGTGCCAGCAGTTTAGGTGGAGGGGGCTCCTACGAGCAGTACTTC